The 11 T cell receptor beta chains given below trace back to one sample, sequenced in a study of PD-L1 blockade in urothelial cancer. Sequencing used immunoSEQ multiplex PCR; TCRdb keeps in-frame clones, though not all of them. The data contain 35,000 to 45,000 clones, roughly 85% of them seen just once; the ten biggest clones take up 2.6%. Time point meaning: peripheral blood 6 weeks after treatment start. Here the sequenced sample was PBMCs, taken around atezolizumab (anti-PD-L1) treatment. Source of these receptors: a man between 65 and 80 years old with urothelial cancer.

The V gene is TRBV18, the J gene TRBJ1-3; TRBD1 aligns across 9 bases. Germline lookup yields CDR1 KGHSH and CDR2 LQKENI. The CDR3 covers 16 residues. The J segment lost 1 base and the V segment lost 2 bases, leaving 3 bases of the junction unmatched. CDR3: CASSPGTGLSGNTIYF. CDR3 coding DNA: TGTGCCAGCTCACCAGGGACAGGGCTTTCTGGAAACACCATATATTTT.

The chain couples TRBV9 to TRBJ1-4, with D possibly TRBD1 on 5 matching bases. Trimming took off 0 bases at V and 8 bases at J, with 14 bases between the two ends. The germline gives CDR1 SGDLS, CDR2 YYNGEE. The CDR3 covers 15 residues. The CDR3, as DNA: TGTGCCAGCAGCGTAGCTCCGCAGGGAGGGGAAAAACTGTTTTTT. As protein: CASSVAPQGGEKLFF.

The gene calls are TRBV4-1 and TRBJ2-3; D is perhaps TRBD2 (5 bases). V was cut by 0 bases and J by 0 bases, with 13 bases left in between. CDR3 length equals 17 residues. Germline loops: CDR1 MGHRA, CDR2 YSYEKL. The CDR3 is CASSQDEGVDSTDTQYF. The CDR3 bases are TGCGCCAGCAGCCAAGATGAGGGAGTGGATAGCACAGATACGCAGTATTTT.

The V and J genes are TRBV7-9 and TRBJ2-1, with TRBD2 identical over 10 bases. The CDR3 is 17 amino acids. The germline V gene has CDR1 SEHNR and CDR2 FQNEAQ (reference sequence). After removal of 4 bases from V and 1 base from J, the junction contained 7 bases not matched to a gene. This CDR3 is CASSSRGAGGSYNEQFF. Written as DNA, the CDR3 is TGTGCCAGCAGCTCGCGGGGAGCGGGAGGGTCCTACAATGAGCAGTTCTTC.

This clone was observed once. The chain has TRBV2 and TRBJ1-5; possible D gene TRBD1, 5 bases. This CDR3 is 15 amino acids long. The germline CDR1 and CDR2 sequences are SNHLY and FYNNEI. Trimming took 0 bases from V and 3 from J, leaving 9 bases between them. Written as DNA, the CDR3 is TGTGCCAGCAGTGAAGCCGGGGGATTCAATCAGCCCCAGCATTTT. This codes for CASSEAGGFNQPQHF.

The rearrangement links TRBV7-2 to TRBJ2-7, with 8 bases identical to TRBD2. The V gene's germline CDR1 is SGHTA and CDR2 FQGNSA. The V segment lost 1 base and the J segment 5 bases; nucleotides outside the gene matches: 13. This CDR3 spans 17 amino acids. CDR3 DNA: TGTGCCAGCAGCTTAGACTCTACCCGCGGGAGGAGGCACGAGCAGTACTTC. Residues: CASSLDSTRGRRHEQYF.

The chain employs TRBV7-3 and TRBJ2-7, with a possible D match to TRBD2 (5 bases). V was shortened by 5 bases and J by 4 bases, with 24 bases between the two germline ends. Per the germline V gene, CDR1 is SGHTA and CDR2 is FQGTGA. The CDR3 is 17 amino acids. The CDR3 loop is CASSPRDTRYRAYEQYF. DNA for the CDR3: TGTGCCAGCAGCCCGCGCGATACTAGGTACCGAGCTTACGAGCAGTACTTC.

V is TRBV11-3 and J is TRBJ2-5; 9 bases agree with TRBD2. The CDR3 loop spans 15 amino acids. CDR1 and CDR2 (germline): SGHNT, YENEEA. J was trimmed by 1 base and V by 5 bases; bases with no gene match: 5. CDR3 sequence reads: CASSPGTSSQETQYF. Here the CDR3 DNA reads TGTGCCAGCAGCCCAGGGACTAGCAGCCAAGAGACCCAGTACTTC. The variable domain in full, with the rest retrieved from reference TRBV11-3 and TRBJ2-5, is EAGVVQSPRYKIIEKKQPVAFWCNPISGHNTLYWYLQNLGQGPELLIRYENEEAVDDSQLPKDRFSAERLKGVDSTLKIQPAELGDSAVYLCASSPGTSSQETQYFGPGTRLLVL.

The chain uses TRBV5-1 and TRBJ2-5, with TRBD2 identical over 8 bases. Germline CDR1 reads SGHRS; CDR2 reads YFSETQ. CDR3 length: 16 amino acids. J lost 5 bases, V lost 3 bases, and 12 bases had no gene match. The CDR3 here is CASSSGTLAESETQYF. The CDR3 DNA reads as TGCGCCAGCAGCTCTGGGACACTAGCGGAATCGGAGACCCAGTACTTC.

This chain joins TRBV18 and TRBJ2-5, with a tentative D call TRBD2 (5 bases). This CDR3 region has 15 residues. V was trimmed by 3 bases and J by 1 base, leaving 12 bases between them. From germline, CDR1 is KGHSH and CDR2 LQKENI. CDR3 bases: TGTGCCAGCTCACCTCCCAGAGGGCCCCAAGAGACCCAGTACTTC. Protein sequence: CASSPPRGPQETQYF. Full variable domain (remainder filled in from reference TRBV18 and TRBJ2-5): NAGVMQNPRHLVRRRGQEARLRCSPMKGHSHVYWYRQLPEEGLKFMVYLQKENIIDESGMPKERFSAEFPKEGPSILRIQQVVRGDSAAYFCASSPPRGPQETQYFGPGTRLLVL.

The rearrangement uses TRBV5-1 and TRBJ2-3; 8 nucleotides align to TRBD2. Germline V gene data show CDR1 as SGHRS and CDR2 as YFSETQ. V gave up 4 bases and J gave up 6 bases; unmatched junction bases: 13. The CDR3 runs to 16 residues. The DNA for the CDR3 is TGCGCCAGCAGCATGGATAGCGGGGCCTCTGGGGATACGCAGTATTTT. Translation: CASSMDSGASGDTQYF. Based on the CDR3 plus reference TRBV5-1 and TRBJ2-3, the full variable domain is KAGVTQTPRYLIKTRGQQVTLSCSPISGHRSVSWYQQTPGQGLQFLFEYFSETQRNKGNFPGRFSGRQFSNSRSEMNVSTLELGDSALYLCASSMDSGASGDTQYFGPGTRLTVL.